Each of the 18 T cell receptor beta chains below was sequenced from the same sample in a study of neoadjuvant anti-PD-1 for oral cavity cancer. Data came from immunoSEQ multiplex PCR; TCRdb stores just in-frame clones and leaves some out. The sample lists approximately 14,000 clones; over 60% were seen once. The input for sequencing was PBMCs, taken before nivolumab (anti-PD-1) treatment. These receptors were collected from a person between 35 and 79 years old with oral cavity squamous cell carcinoma.

The CDR3 sequence: CASSPSKASSYNEQFF. Here the CDR3 DNA reads TGTGCCAGCAGCCCCTCCAAGGCCAGCTCCTACAATGAGCAGTTCTTC. The chain employs TRBV5-4 and TRBJ2-1, with D unclear. The V gene's germline CDR1 is SGHNT and CDR2 YYREEE (reference sequence). V was cut by 4 bases and J by 0 bases, with 14 bases left in between. This CDR3 spans 16 amino acids. Based on the CDR3 plus reference TRBV5-4 and TRBJ2-1, the full variable domain is ETGVTQSPTHLIKTRGQQVTLRCSSQSGHNTVSWYQQALGQGPQFIFQYYREEENGRGNFPPRFSGLQFPNYSSELNVNALELDDSALYLCASSPSKASSYNEQFFGPGTRLTVL.

A remark on this clone: The sample has other DNA sequences that encode this CDR3 too. The chain carries TRBV5-1 and TRBJ1-3; D not certain. The CDR3 extends over 14 amino acids. Germline CDR1 and CDR2: SGHRS and YFSETQ. V was trimmed by 1 base and J by 4 bases, leaving 9 bases between them. The CDR3 bases are TGCGCCAGCAGCTTGAGAGGGTCGGGAAACACCATATATTTT. Encoded protein: CASSLRGSGNTIYF.

The gene calls are TRBV19 and TRBJ1-2, with D perhaps matching TRBD1 (6 bases). V was shortened by 4 bases and J by 8 bases, with 17 bases between the two germline ends. Looked up from germline, CDR1 is LNHDA and CDR2 is SQIVND (reference sequence). The CDR3 totals 14 residues. The CDR3 region has the DNA TGTGCCAGTAGTACCCGACAGGAGATGGGGGGCTACACCTTC. It encodes CASSTRQEMGGYTF.

The chain is built from TRBV19 and TRBJ1-1, with a weak D call TRBD1 (5 bases). In germline, CDR1 is LNHDA, CDR2 SQIVND (reference sequence). The CDR3 extends over 13 amino acids. V was trimmed by 9 bases and J by 4 bases, leaving 15 bases between them. In DNA form, the CDR3 reads TGTGCCAGCGAATGGGGGTCGGGCACTGAAGCTTTCTTT. It specifies CASEWGSGTEAFF.

The chain uses TRBV30 and TRBJ1-1, with D possibly matching TRBD1 (6 bases). This CDR3 is built from 12 residues. CDR1 and CDR2 from the germline V gene are GTSNPN and SVGIG (reference sequence). The germline V and J ends were trimmed by 2 bases and 7 bases, with 11 bases remaining between them. The CDR3 DNA sequence: TGTGCCTGGAGTAAAGGGGGGATTGAAGCTTTCTTT. Protein sequence: CAWSKGGIEAFF. The full variable domain, its missing parts supplied by reference TRBV30 and TRBJ1-1, is SQTIHQWPATLVQPVGSPLSLECTVEGTSNPNLYWYRQAAGRGLQLLFYSVGIGQISSEVPQNLSASRPQDRQFILSSKKLLLSDSGFYLCAWSKGGIEAFFGQGTRLTVV.

This chain connects TRBV7-9 to TRBJ2-7, with D uncertain. Germline V gives CDR1 SEHNR, CDR2 FQNEAQ (reference sequence). CDR3 size: 12 residues. Trimming cost V 5 bases and J 3 bases, with 8 bases left between them. The CDR3 DNA follows: TGTGCCAGCAGCCATGCGGTCTACGAGCAGTACTTC. It encodes CASSHAVYEQYF.

The chain combines TRBV28 with TRBJ2-7; weak D call: TRBD2 (6 bases). From germline, CDR1 is MDHEN and CDR2 SYDVKM. The V end was cut by 4 bases, the J end by 2 bases, with 15 bases between. This CDR3 contains 15 residues. The CDR3 loop reads CASSSRDFFTYEQYF. The DNA for the CDR3 is TGTGCCAGCAGTTCCCGGGACTTCTTTACCTACGAGCAGTACTTC.

The chain is built from TRBV30 and TRBJ1-1; D unresolved. From germline, CDR1 is GTSNPN and CDR2 SVGIG (reference sequence). This CDR3 has 14 residues. Trimming pared 3 bases from V and 0 bases from J, leaving 11 bases between. CDR3 sequence: CAWRFISMNTEAFF. The CDR3 nucleotides read TGTGCCTGGAGATTCATCAGCATGAACACTGAAGCTTTCTTT.

This clone was seen only a few times. This chain uses TRBV16 with TRBJ1-5; D ambiguous. The germline V gene encodes CDR1 KGHSY and CDR2 FQNENV. The V end was cut by 0 bases, the J end by 5 bases, with 5 bases between. The length of the CDR3 is 13 residues. The CDR3 DNA reads as TGTGCCAGCAGCCAATCTAGAGATCAGCCCCAGCATTTT. Protein sequence: CASSQSRDQPQHF.

The chain has TRBV2 and TRBJ1-2; D is undetermined. CDR1 is SNHLY and CDR2 is FYNNEI in the germline V gene. The CDR3 is 13 residues long. Between the trimmed V and J ends, which lost 9 bases and 7 bases, there was a span of 18 bases. The CDR3 region is CASRSQLLGGYTF. As DNA, the CDR3 is TGTGCCAGTAGATCCCAGCTCCTTGGTGGCTACACCTTC. Full variable domain (remainder filled in from reference TRBV2 and TRBJ1-2): EPEVTQTPSHQVTQMGQEVILRCVPISNHLYFYWYRQILGQKVEFLVSFYNNEISEKSEIFDDQFSVERPDGSNFTLKIRSTKLEDSAMYFCASRSQLLGGYTFGSGTRLTVV.

This chain joins TRBV5-1 and TRBJ1-1, with unresolved D. Deletions cut 0 bases from V and 3 bases from J, with 12 bases between. This CDR3 has 15 residues. The germline V gene encodes CDR1 SGHRS and CDR2 YFSETQ. This chain's CDR3 is CASSLATAYDTEAFF. CDR3 coding DNA: TGCGCCAGCAGCTTGGCAACGGCGTATGACACTGAAGCTTTCTTT.

The V gene is TRBV11-2, the J gene TRBJ2-5; D is perhaps TRBD1 (5 bases). Trimming pared 5 bases from V and 4 bases from J, leaving 11 bases between. This CDR3 spans 13 amino acids. Germline CDR1 SGHAT, CDR2 FQNNGV. The CDR3 nucleotides read TGTGCCAGCAGCCCAGGGTTAGGAGAGACCCAGTACTTC. Protein sequence: CASSPGLGETQYF.

This clone turned up a few times. V usage is TRBV6-5 and J usage is TRBJ2-2, with a tentative D call TRBD1 (5 bases). The CDR3 has 11 residues. The germline V and J ends were trimmed by 6 bases and 8 bases, with 7 bases remaining between them. Germline assignment: CDR1 MNHEY and CDR2 SVGAGI. CDR3 in amino acids: CASRRTGELFF. The CDR3 DNA follows: TGTGCCAGCAGACGGACAGGGGAGCTGTTTTTT.

This rearrangement joins TRBV10-1 to TRBJ2-3; 12 positions agree with TRBD2. The CDR3 runs to 16 residues. The germline V gene encodes CDR1 WNHNN and CDR2 SYGVQD (reference sequence). The ends lost 4 bases at V and 2 bases at J; junction bases unmatched: 4. The CDR3 DNA reads TGCGCCAGCAGTGCACTAGCGGGAGGCAACACAGATACGCAGTATTTT. As protein: CASSALAGGNTDTQYF.

The rearrangement uses TRBV5-1 and TRBJ1-1; TRBD1 matches 10 bases. V lost 3 bases, J lost 5 bases, and 7 bases stayed unmatched. CDR3 size: 15 residues. Germline assignment: CDR1 SGHRS and CDR2 YFSETQ. The DNA for the CDR3 is TGCGCCAGCAGCTCTACCGGGACAGGGGCTACTGAAGCTTTCTTT. Residues: CASSSTGTGATEAFF. Supplemented by reference TRBV5-1 and TRBJ1-1, the full variable domain reads KAGVTQTPRYLIKTRGQQVTLSCSPISGHRSVSWYQQTPGQGLQFLFEYFSETQRNKGNFPGRFSGRQFSNSRSEMNVSTLELGDSALYLCASSSTGTGATEAFFGQGTRLTVV.

This rearrangement joins TRBV7-8 to TRBJ1-5; 7 nucleotides line up with TRBD1. Trimming cost V 5 bases and J 5 bases; bases outside gene matches: 9. This CDR3 comprises 15 residues. CDR1 is SGHVS and CDR2 is FQNEAQ in the germline V gene. The CDR3 loop reads CASSLLTGQYQPQHF. The CDR3 nucleotides read TGTGCCAGCAGCCTTCTGACAGGGCAGTATCAGCCCCAGCATTTT.

J is TRBJ1-2 and V is TRBV5-4; D is unclear. This CDR3 has 13 residues. V was trimmed by 4 bases and J by 1 base, leaving 8 bases between them. Per the germline V gene, CDR1 is SGHNT and CDR2 is YYREEE (reference sequence). The CDR3 reads CASSEGLNYGYTF. CDR3 nucleotides: TGTGCCAGCAGCGAGGGCCTTAACTATGGCTACACCTTC.

This clone was seen a handful of times. The chain has TRBV2 and TRBJ2-7; a weak D match, TRBD2 (5 bases). Germline V gene data show CDR1 as SNHLY and CDR2 as FYNNEI. The ends were cut back, 9 bases at V and 5 bases at J, with 11 bases in the middle. CDR3 size: 11 residues. The CDR3 reads CASGGPNEQYF. CDR3 bases: TGTGCCAGTGGAGGCCCCAACGAGCAGTACTTC.